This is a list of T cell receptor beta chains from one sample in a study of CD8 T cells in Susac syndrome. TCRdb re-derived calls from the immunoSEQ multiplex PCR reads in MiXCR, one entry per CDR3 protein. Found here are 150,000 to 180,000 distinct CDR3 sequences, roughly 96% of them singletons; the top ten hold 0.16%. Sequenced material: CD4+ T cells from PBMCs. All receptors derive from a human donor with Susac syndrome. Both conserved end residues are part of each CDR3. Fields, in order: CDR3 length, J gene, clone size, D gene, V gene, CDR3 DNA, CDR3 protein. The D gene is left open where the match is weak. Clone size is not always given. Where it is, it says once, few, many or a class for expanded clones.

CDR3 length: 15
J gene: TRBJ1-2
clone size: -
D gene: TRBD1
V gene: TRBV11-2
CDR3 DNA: TGTGCCAGCAGCCCAACAGGGGCCCCTAACTATGGCTACACCTTC
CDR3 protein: CASSPTGAPNYGYTF

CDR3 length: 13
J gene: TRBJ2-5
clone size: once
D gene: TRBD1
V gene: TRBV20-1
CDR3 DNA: TGCAGTGCTAGAGGACAGGGGGCAGAGACCCAGTACTTC
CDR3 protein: CSARGQGAETQYF

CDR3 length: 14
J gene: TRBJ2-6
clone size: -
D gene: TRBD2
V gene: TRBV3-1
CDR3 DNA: TGTGCCAGCAGCCAAAGAGCGGGAGACAACGTCCTGACTTTC
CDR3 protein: CASSQRAGDNVLTF

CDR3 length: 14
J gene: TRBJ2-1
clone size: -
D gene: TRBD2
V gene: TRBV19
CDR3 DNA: TGTGCCAGTAGTAGACTAGCGGACTACAATGAGCAGTTCTTC
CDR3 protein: CASSRLADYNEQFF

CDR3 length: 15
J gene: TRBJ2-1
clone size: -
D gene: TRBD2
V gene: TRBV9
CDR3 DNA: TGTGCCAGCAGCGTAAGCGGGGGGGCCTCGGATGAGCAGTTCTTC
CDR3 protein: CASSVSGGASDEQFF

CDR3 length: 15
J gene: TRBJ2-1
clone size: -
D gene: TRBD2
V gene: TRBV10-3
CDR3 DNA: TGTGCCACCACCCGACTAGCGGGATCGGACAATGAGCAGTTCTTC
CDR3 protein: CATTRLAGSDNEQFF

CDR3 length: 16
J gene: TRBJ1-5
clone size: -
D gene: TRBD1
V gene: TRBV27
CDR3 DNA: TGTGCCAGCAGTAGCCGGCCAGGGACAGGCAATCAGCCCCAGCATTTT
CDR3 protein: CASSSRPGTGNQPQHF

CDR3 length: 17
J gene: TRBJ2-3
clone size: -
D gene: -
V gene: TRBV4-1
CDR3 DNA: TGCGCCAGCAGCCAAGATTGGGCCGGGGGCGCAACAGATACGCAGTATTTT
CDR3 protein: CASSQDWAGGATDTQYF

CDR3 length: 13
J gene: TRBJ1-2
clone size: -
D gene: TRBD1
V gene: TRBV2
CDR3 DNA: TGTGCCAGCAGGGGACAGGAAGCCGGGGGCTACACCTTC
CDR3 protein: CASRGQEAGGYTF

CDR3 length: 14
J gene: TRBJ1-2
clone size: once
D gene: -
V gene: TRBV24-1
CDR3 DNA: TGTGCCACCAGTGATTCGACACGACGGGATGGCTACACCTTC
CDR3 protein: CATSDSTRRDGYTF

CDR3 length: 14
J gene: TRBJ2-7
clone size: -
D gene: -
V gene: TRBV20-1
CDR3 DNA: TGCAGTGCTAGAGAAGGGGGTTGGGCCTACGAGCAGTACTTC
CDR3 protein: CSAREGGWAYEQYF

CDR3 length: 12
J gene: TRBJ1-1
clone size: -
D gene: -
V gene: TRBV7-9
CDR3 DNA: TGTGCCAGCAGCCCTCGAGGAACTGAAGCTTTCTTT
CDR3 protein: CASSPRGTEAFF

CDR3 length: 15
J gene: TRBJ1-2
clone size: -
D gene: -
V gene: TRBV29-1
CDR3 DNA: TGCAGCGTTGAAGAGATGTTCGGGCACGCCTATGGCTACACCTTC
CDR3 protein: CSVEEMFGHAYGYTF

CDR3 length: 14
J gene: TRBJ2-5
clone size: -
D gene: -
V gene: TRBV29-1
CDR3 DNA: TGCAGCGTTGAATATAGTGGGGTCGGGGAGACCCAGTACTTC
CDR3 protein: CSVEYSGVGETQYF

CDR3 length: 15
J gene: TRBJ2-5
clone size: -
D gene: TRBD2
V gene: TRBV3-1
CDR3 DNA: TGTGCCAGCAGCCAACCAACTAGCGGGGGAGAGACCCAGTACTTC
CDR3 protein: CASSQPTSGGETQYF

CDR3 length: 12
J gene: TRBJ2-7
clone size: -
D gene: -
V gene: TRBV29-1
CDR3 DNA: TGCAGCGTTGAGGATCTGAACTACGAGCAGTACTTC
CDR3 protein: CSVEDLNYEQYF

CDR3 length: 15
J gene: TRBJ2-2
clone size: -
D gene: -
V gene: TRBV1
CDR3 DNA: TGCACCAGCAGCCAAGAGGTTCCCCACACCGGGGAGCTGTTTTTT
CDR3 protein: CTSSQEVPHTGELFF

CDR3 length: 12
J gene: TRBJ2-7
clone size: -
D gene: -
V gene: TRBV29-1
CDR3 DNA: TGCAGCGGGGCCAGGACGAATACCGAGCAGTACTTC
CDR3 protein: CSGARTNTEQYF

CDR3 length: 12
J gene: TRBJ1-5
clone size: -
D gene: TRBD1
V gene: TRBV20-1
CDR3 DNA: TGCAGTGCGACAGGGGGAAGTCAGCCCCAGCATTTT
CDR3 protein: CSATGGSQPQHF

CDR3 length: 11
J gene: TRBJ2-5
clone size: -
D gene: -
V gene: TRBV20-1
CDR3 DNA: TGCAGTGCTAGACACCAAGAGACCCAGTACTTC
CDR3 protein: CSARHQETQYF

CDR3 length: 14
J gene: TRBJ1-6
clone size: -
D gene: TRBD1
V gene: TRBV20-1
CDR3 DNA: TGCAGTGCTCGAATAACAGGGGGGAATTCACCCCTCCACTTT
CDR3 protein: CSARITGGNSPLHF

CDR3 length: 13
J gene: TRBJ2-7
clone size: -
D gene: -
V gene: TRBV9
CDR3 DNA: TGTGCCAGCAGCGTAACCATAGGGGACGAGCAGTACTTC
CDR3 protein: CASSVTIGDEQYF

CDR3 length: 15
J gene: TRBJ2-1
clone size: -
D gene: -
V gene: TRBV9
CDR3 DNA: TGTGCCAGCAGCTTAGAGACAGACAACTACAATGAGCAGTTCTTC
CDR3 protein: CASSLETDNYNEQFF

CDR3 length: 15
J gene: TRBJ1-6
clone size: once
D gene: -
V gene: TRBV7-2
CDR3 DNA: TGTGCCAGCAGCTTAGTACCCGGAGGGAATTCACCCCTCCACTTT
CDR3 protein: CASSLVPGGNSPLHF

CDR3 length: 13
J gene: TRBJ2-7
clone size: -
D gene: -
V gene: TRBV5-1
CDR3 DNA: TGCGCCAGCAGCTCATTTCGACAGTACGAGCAGTACTTC
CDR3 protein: CASSSFRQYEQYF

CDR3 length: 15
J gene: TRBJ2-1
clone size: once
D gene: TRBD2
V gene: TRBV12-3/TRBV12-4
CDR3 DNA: TGTGCCAGCAGTCTGACTAGCGCCTCCTACAATGAGCAGTTCTTC
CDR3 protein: CASSLTSASYNEQFF

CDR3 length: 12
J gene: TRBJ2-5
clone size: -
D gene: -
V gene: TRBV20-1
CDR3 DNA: TGCAGTGCTAGTTTGGGCCAAGAGACCCAGTACTTC
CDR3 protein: CSASLGQETQYF

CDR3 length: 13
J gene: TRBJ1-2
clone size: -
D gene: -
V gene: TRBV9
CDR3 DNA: TGTGCCAGCAGCGTGGACAGCATCCGCGGCTACACCTTC
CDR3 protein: CASSVDSIRGYTF

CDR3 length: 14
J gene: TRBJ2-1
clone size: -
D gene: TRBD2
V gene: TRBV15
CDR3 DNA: TGTGCCACCAGTGGACTAGCGGGGGGTAATGAGCAGTTCTTC
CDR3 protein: CATSGLAGGNEQFF

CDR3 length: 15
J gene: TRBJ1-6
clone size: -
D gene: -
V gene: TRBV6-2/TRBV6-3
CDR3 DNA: TGTGCCAGCAGTTACTCGGTCACGAGGAATTCACCCCTCCACTTT
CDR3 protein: CASSYSVTRNSPLHF

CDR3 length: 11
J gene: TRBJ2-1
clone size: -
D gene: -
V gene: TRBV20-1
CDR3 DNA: TGCAGTGCTAGGTCCCTCAATGAGCAGTTCTTC
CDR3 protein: CSARSLNEQFF

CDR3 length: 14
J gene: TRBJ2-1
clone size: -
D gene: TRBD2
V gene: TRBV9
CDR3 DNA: TGTGCCAGCAGCTATCGGGGGGACTACAATGAGCAGTTCTTC
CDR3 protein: CASSYRGDYNEQFF